These 30 T cell receptor beta chains share one sample of origin, sequenced in a study of T cell responses to AZD1222 COVID-19 vaccine. Clones were read by immunoSEQ multiplex PCR, and TCRdb kept only the in-frame ones, dropping some. Here the sample spans roughly 270,000 clones, almost 95% being singletons. The source was peripheral blood, collected 28 days after the second AZD1222 dose. The source is an adult who received the AZD1222 COVID-19 vaccine.

This clone appeared once. CDR3 in DNA: TGCGCCAGCAGCCCCACCCTGGAGGGCATGAATCAGCCCCAGCATTTT. It encodes CASSPTLEGMNQPQHF. The chain has TRBV4-3 and TRBJ1-5; no firm D call. In germline, CDR1 is LGHNA, CDR2 YSLEER. The CDR3 spans 16 residues. Trimming left V 4 bases short and J 4 bases short, with 17 bases between.

The chain recombines TRBV10-3 with TRBJ2-3; TRBD2 matches at 13 bases. The length of the CDR3 is 16 residues. CDR1 is ENHRY and CDR2 is SYGVKD in the germline V gene. The V and J ends lost 1 base and 4 bases, in that order; junction bases with no gene match: 2. The CDR3 is CAISEWTSGSSDTQYF. The DNA of the CDR3 is TGTGCCATCAGTGAGTGGACTAGCGGGAGTTCAGATACGCAGTATTTT.

The chain combines TRBV6-5 with TRBJ2-7; D is perhaps TRBD1 (6 bases). The V gene's germline CDR1 is MNHEY and CDR2 SVGAGI. V lost 0 bases and J 0 bases, leaving 9 bases between the germline ends. CDR3 size: 15 residues. The CDR3 loop reads CASSYSGHNSYEQYF. The CDR3 DNA sequence: TGTGCCAGCAGTTACTCGGGACATAACTCCTACGAGCAGTACTTC.

The chain is built from TRBV11-3 and TRBJ1-1, with D unclear. There are 13 residues in the CDR3. Trimming removed 4 bases from V and 4 bases from J, with 10 bases in between. Germline CDR1 is SGHNT and CDR2 is YENEEA. CDR3 loop: CASSSGPGTEAFF. The CDR3 DNA follows: TGTGCCAGCAGCTCAGGACCGGGCACTGAAGCTTTCTTT.

This chain uses TRBV5-1 with TRBJ2-1; TRBD1 agrees at 10 bases. Germline V gives CDR1 SGHRS, CDR2 YFSETQ. CDR3 length: 15 amino acids. V shed 5 bases and J 2 bases; nucleotides not matched to a gene: 4. CDR3 region: CASRPGQGAYNEQFF. The CDR3 DNA sequence: TGCGCCAGCAGGCCCGGACAGGGGGCCTACAATGAGCAGTTCTTC.

The chain has TRBV9 and TRBJ1-3, with D possibly matching TRBD1 (5 bases). There are 15 residues in the CDR3. The V gene's germline CDR1 is SGDLS and CDR2 YYNGEE. The V and J ends lost 4 bases and 0 bases respectively, with 11 bases between them. CDR3 protein: CASSSRGYSGNTIYF. The CDR3 bases are TGTGCCAGCAGCTCTCGGGGGTACTCTGGAAACACCATATATTTT.

This sequence joins TRBV7-2 and TRBJ1-1; D is unresolved. CDR1 is SGHTA, CDR2 FQGNSA, per germline. V lost 8 bases and J lost 0, with 10 bases in between. The CDR3 has 13 amino acids. CDR3 amino acids: CASREHLNTEAFF. For the CDR3, the DNA is TGTGCCAGCCGGGAGCACTTGAACACTGAAGCTTTCTTT.

The chain employs TRBV2 and TRBJ1-1; no reliable D call. The length of the CDR3 is 12 residues. With 6 bases removed from V and 2 bases from J, the gap between germline ends came to 7 bases. Germline CDR1 and CDR2: SNHLY and FYNNEI. Written as DNA, the CDR3 is TGTGCCAGCAGAGGACCCAACACTGAAGCTTTCTTT. Amino acids: CASRGPNTEAFF.

J is TRBJ2-7 and V is TRBV7-8, with TRBD2 matching 9 bases. J gave up 0 bases and V 5 bases, and 5 bases lay outside the gene matches. From germline, CDR1 is SGHVS and CDR2 FQNEAQ. The CDR3 contains 15 residues. The CDR3 DNA reads TGTGCCAGCAGCCTAGTAGCGGGGGTCTCCTACGAGCAGTACTTC. Translating it yields CASSLVAGVSYEQYF.

This chain uses TRBV28 with TRBJ2-2, with D hard to call. V was shortened by 3 bases and J by 6 bases, with 17 bases between the two germline ends. The CDR3 loop spans 16 amino acids. Germline CDR1 reads MDHEN; CDR2 reads SYDVKM. Here the CDR3 reads CASSFLDLTRAGELFF. The CDR3 nucleotides are TGTGCCAGCAGTTTTTTGGACCTCACAAGGGCCGGGGAGCTGTTTTTT.

The rearrangement joins TRBV3-1 (or the pseudogene TRBV3-2) to TRBJ2-2; 11 bases fit TRBD2. CDR1 and CDR2 (germline): LGHDT, YNNKEL (reference sequence). The CDR3 spans 15 residues. Germline trimming cut 4 bases from V and 6 bases from J; bases unmatched to any gene: 4. The chain's CDR3 is CASSPTSGGAGELFF. The CDR3 DNA reads TGTGCCAGCAGCCCCACTAGCGGGGGAGCCGGGGAGCTGTTTTTT.

V is TRBV28 and J is TRBJ2-7; 9 nucleotides align to TRBD2. The CDR3 runs 17 residues. Trimming took 4 bases from V and 9 from J; bases not matched to a gene: 19. Germline V gene lookup returns CDR1 MDHEN and CDR2 SYDVKM. CDR3 amino acids: CASSSARLAAYLRGQYF. The CDR3 region has the DNA TGTGCCAGCAGTTCCGCCCGACTAGCGGCATACCTACGAGGGCAGTACTTC.

The V call is TRBV2, the J call TRBJ2-3; possible D gene TRBD1, 6 bases. V was clipped by 8 bases and J by 2 bases, with 11 bases between them. The CDR3 runs 13 residues. From germline, CDR1 is SNHLY and CDR2 FYNNEI. The CDR3 sequence: CASHRAITDTQYF. The CDR3 nucleotides are TGTGCCAGCCACAGGGCAATCACAGATACGCAGTATTTT.

The genes are TRBV28 and TRBJ1-1, with a weak D call TRBD1 (5 bases). Trimming took off 6 bases at V and 2 bases at J, with 13 bases between the two ends. Per germline, CDR1 MDHEN and CDR2 SYDVKM. This CDR3 spans 14 amino acids. The CDR3 DNA sequence: TGTGCCAGCAGAACAGGCGGGAGCAACACTGAAGCTTTCTTT. Translation gives CASRTGGSNTEAFF.

The chain is built from TRBV27 and TRBJ2-1; D perhaps matches TRBD1 (5 bases). Germline V CDR1 and CDR2: MNHEY, SMNVEV (reference sequence). The V gene lost 5 bases and the J gene lost 8 bases, with 22 bases spanning the gap. The CDR3 runs 16 residues. Here the CDR3 DNA reads TGTGCCAGCAGTATCAGGGCGTGGGCCGAGAGCGATGAGCAGTTCTTC. This gives the protein CASSIRAWAESDEQFF.

The chain recombines TRBV2 with TRBJ1-3; unclear D gene. V lost 2 bases to trimming and J lost 0 bases, with 11 bases between them. Germline values: CDR1 SNHLY, CDR2 FYNNEI. CDR3 length: 16 residues. The CDR3 loop is CASSEYLLSSGNTIYF. The CDR3 nucleotides read TGTGCCAGCAGTGAATACCTTTTGAGCTCTGGAAACACCATATATTTT.

V and J are TRBV28 and TRBJ2-4, with no clear D. Germline assignment: CDR1 MDHEN and CDR2 SYDVKM. This CDR3 is built from 14 residues. The germline V and J ends were trimmed by 6 bases and 0 bases, with 9 bases remaining between them. CDR3 in amino acids: CASRPQLAKNIQYF. The CDR3 DNA follows: TGTGCCAGCAGACCACAGCTAGCCAAAAACATTCAGTACTTC.

This clone was picked up one time. The rearrangement uses TRBV28 and TRBJ1-2; 9 bases map to TRBD1. The V gene's germline CDR1 is MDHEN and CDR2 SYDVKM. The CDR3 has 16 residues. The ends lost 6 bases at V and 8 bases at J; junction bases unmatched: 16. The CDR3 reads CASSRPPGQGLVGYTF. Written as DNA, the CDR3 is TGTGCCAGCAGCCGCCCCCCGGGACAGGGATTGGTAGGCTACACCTTC.

The gene calls are TRBV28 and TRBJ2-7, with 10 bases lining up with TRBD2. In germline, CDR1 is MDHEN, CDR2 SYDVKM. The J segment lost 7 bases and the V segment lost 8 bases, leaving 14 bases of the junction unmatched. The CDR3 is 15 amino acids. The CDR3 DNA reads as TGTGCCAGCGTTTCAGCGGGGGGGCCGGTCTATGAGCAGTACTTC. Translating gives CASVSAGGPVYEQYF.

Here the CDR3 DNA reads TGTGCCAGTACAACGGACAGGGCCGAGCCCCAGCATTTT. Translating gives CASTTDRAEPQHF. V and J are TRBV19 and TRBJ1-5, with TRBD1 matching over 8 bases. After removal of 7 bases from V and 8 bases from J, the junction contained 7 bases not matched to a gene. Germline-derived CDR1 and CDR2 are LNHDA and SQIVND (reference sequence). This CDR3 spans 13 amino acids.

Concerning this clone: Distinct nucleotide sequences in the sample also encode this CDR3. This chain connects TRBV7-2 to TRBJ1-1; TRBD1 matches 7 bases. CDR3 length: 14 amino acids. Per germline, CDR1 SGHTA and CDR2 FQGNSA. V lost 2 bases to trimming and J lost 4 bases; unmatched junction nucleotides: 4. CDR3 in amino acids: CASSLRGLGTEAFF. The CDR3 nucleotides are TGTGCCAGCAGCTTAAGGGGGCTGGGCACTGAAGCTTTCTTT.

The chain links TRBV5-1 to TRBJ2-3, with 7 bases aligning to TRBD1. Trimming took 4 bases from V and 5 from J; bases not matched to a gene: 7. The CDR3 length is 14 residues. The V gene's germline CDR1 is SGHRS and CDR2 YFSETQ. The CDR3 DNA reads as TGCGCCAGCAGCGCGACAGGGAACCGAGATACGCAGTATTTT. As protein: CASSATGNRDTQYF.

V gene TRBV2 combines with J gene TRBJ1-4, with D hard to call. Deletions cut 5 bases from V and 2 bases from J, with 9 bases between. Germline assignment: CDR1 SNHLY and CDR2 FYNNEI. This CDR3 region has 14 residues. The CDR3 region has the DNA TGTGCCAGCAGTAAAGGAAGGACTAATGAAAAACTGTTTTTT. Translating it yields CASSKGRTNEKLFF.

This rearrangement joins TRBV25-1 to TRBJ1-2, with D possibly matching TRBD1 (6 bases). This CDR3 region has 14 residues. V dropped 1 base and J dropped 3 bases, with 9 bases sitting between them. Germline lookup yields CDR1 MGHDK and CDR2 SYGVNS. CDR3 nucleotide sequence: TGTGCCAGCAGTGAATCAGGGGCGGACTATGGCTACACCTTC. Its translation is CASSESGADYGYTF.

V is TRBV7-9 and J is TRBJ2-7; unclear D gene. Trimming pared 5 bases from V and 2 bases from J, leaving 10 bases between. The CDR3 covers 13 residues. The germline V gene has CDR1 SEHNR and CDR2 FQNEAQ (reference sequence). The CDR3 DNA reads as TGTGCCAGCAGCCCTGGGCCCCCCTACGAGCAGTACTTC. This sequence encodes CASSPGPPYEQYF.

The V and J genes are TRBV3-1 (or the pseudogene TRBV3-2) and TRBJ2-3; 10 bases align to TRBD2. CDR1 and CDR2 from the germline V gene are LGHDT and YNNKEL (reference sequence). Germline trimming cut 3 bases from V and 3 bases from J; bases unmatched to any gene: 6. CDR3 size: 16 residues. The CDR3 loop is CASSHRTSGYTDTQYF. The CDR3 DNA follows: TGTGCCAGCAGCCATAGGACTAGCGGATATACAGATACGCAGTATTTT.

The chain joins TRBV19 to TRBJ2-7, with TRBD2 identical over 8 bases. Germline loops: CDR1 LNHDA, CDR2 SQIVND (reference sequence). This CDR3 is built from 14 residues. The J segment lost 7 bases and the V segment lost 3 bases, leaving 8 bases of the junction unmatched. Written as DNA, the CDR3 is TGTGCCAGTAGTATTTCCGGGGGGGCGGAGGAGCAGTACTTC. It yields the protein CASSISGGAEEQYF.

The V call is TRBV5-6, the J call TRBJ2-6; D may be TRBD1 (6 bases). This CDR3 is 17 amino acids long. Germline CDR1 and CDR2: SGHDT and YYEEEE. V was trimmed by 2 bases and J by 0 bases, leaving 12 bases between them. The CDR3 nucleotides read TGTGCCAGCAGCTTAGGGACATTAGACTCTGGGGCCAACGTCCTGACTTTC. Residues: CASSLGTLDSGANVLTF.

V and J are TRBV9 and TRBJ1-5; D is ambiguous. The CDR3 runs to 13 residues. The germline V gene encodes CDR1 SGDLS and CDR2 YYNGEE. V was cut by 4 bases and J by 3 bases, with 8 bases left in between. CDR3 in DNA: TGTGCCAGCAGCCCAGCCCCCAATCAGCCCCAGCATTTT. Protein product: CASSPAPNQPQHF.

The chain's CDR3 is CASSSARRPDQPQHF. The DNA of the CDR3 is TGTGCCAGCAGTTCGGCCCGGCGCCCGGATCAGCCCCAGCATTTT. This chain connects TRBV6-2 or TRBV6-3 to TRBJ1-5; D unclear. CDR1 and CDR2 (germline): MNHEY, SVGEGT. Deletions cut 4 bases from V and 5 bases from J, with 15 bases between. The CDR3 is 15 amino acids.